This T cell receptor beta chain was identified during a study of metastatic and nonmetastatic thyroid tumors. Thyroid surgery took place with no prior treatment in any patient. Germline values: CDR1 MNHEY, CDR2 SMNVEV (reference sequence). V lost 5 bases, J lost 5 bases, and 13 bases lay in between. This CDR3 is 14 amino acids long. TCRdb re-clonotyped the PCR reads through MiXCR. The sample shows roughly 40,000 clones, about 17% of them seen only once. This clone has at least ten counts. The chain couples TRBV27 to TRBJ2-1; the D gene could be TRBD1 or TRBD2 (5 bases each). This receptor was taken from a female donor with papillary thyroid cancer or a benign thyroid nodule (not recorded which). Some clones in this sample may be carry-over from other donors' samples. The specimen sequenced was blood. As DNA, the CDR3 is TGTGCCAGCAGTAGAGGGGCCACAGACAATGAGCAGTTCTTC. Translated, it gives CASSRGATDNEQFF.